The present entry profiles one T cell receptor beta chain with its context. These data come from a study of blood T cell repertoires in COVID-19. Overall study context: PBMCs, B-cell-depleted T cells, or T cells were the source of the cDNA or gDNA that made up the material.

Per the authors' pipeline: Reference gene primer amplification gave nucleated cell count estimates. Sequenced by immunoSEQ multiplex PCR; TCRdb stores in-frame clones only, minus some. That table furnishes V, J and clone size, whereas the DNA furnished D and trimming. Of about 340,000 clones listed, approximately 82% were seen once; the top ten hold 2.5% to 3%. The CDR3 loop spans 13 amino acids. Trimming at V came to 8 bases and at J to 8 bases, leaving 9 bases not matched to a gene. The germline V gene encodes CDR1 SGDLS and CDR2 YYNGEE. The sample consisted of peripheral blood. The chain has TRBV9 and TRBJ2-1; 8 positions agree with TRBD2. The receptor was derived from a man between 25 and 39 years old with active or convalescent COVID-19. The CDR3 reads CASSSSGSDEQFF. CDR3 in DNA: TGTGCCAGTAGTTCAAGCGGGAGCGATGAGCAGTTCTTC.